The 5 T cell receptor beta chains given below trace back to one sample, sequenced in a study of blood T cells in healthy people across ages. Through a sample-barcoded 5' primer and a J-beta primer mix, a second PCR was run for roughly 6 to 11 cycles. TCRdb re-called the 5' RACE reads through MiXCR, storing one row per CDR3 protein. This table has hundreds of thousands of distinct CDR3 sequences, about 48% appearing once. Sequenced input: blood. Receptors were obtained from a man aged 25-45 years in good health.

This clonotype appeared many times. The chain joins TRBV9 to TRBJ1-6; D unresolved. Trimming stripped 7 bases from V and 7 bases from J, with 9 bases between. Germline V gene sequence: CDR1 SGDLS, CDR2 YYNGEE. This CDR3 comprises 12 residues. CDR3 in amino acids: CASRTGNSPLHF. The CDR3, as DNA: TGTGCCAGCCGCACGGGGAATTCACCCCTCCACTTT.

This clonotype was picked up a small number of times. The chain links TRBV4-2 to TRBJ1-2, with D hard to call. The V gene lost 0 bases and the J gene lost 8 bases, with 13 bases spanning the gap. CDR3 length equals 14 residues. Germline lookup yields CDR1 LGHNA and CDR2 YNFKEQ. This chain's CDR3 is CASSQDSSSWGYTF. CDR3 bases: TGTGCCAGCAGCCAAGACTCGAGCTCCTGGGGCTACACCTTC.

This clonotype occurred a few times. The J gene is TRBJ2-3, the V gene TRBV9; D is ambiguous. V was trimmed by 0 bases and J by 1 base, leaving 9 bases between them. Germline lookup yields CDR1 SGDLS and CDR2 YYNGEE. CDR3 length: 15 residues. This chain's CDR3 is CASSVGVSGTDTQYF. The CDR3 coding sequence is TGTGCCAGCAGCGTAGGCGTCTCTGGCACAGATACGCAGTATTTT.

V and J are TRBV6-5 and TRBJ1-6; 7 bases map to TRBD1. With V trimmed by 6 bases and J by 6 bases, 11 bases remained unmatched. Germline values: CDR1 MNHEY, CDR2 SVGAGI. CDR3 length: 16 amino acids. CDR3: CASSVNRGRGNSPLHF. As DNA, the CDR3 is TGTGCCAGCAGCGTCAATAGGGGGCGCGGTAATTCACCCCTCCACTTT.

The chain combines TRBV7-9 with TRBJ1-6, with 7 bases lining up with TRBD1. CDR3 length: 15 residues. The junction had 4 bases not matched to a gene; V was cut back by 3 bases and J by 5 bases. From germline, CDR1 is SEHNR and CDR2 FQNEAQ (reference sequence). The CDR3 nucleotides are TGTGCCAGCAGCTTTATCGGACAGGATAATTCACCCCTCCACTTT. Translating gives CASSFIGQDNSPLHF. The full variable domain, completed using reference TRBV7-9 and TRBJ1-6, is DTGVSQNPRHKITKRGQNVTFRCDPISEHNRLYWYRQTLGQGPEFLTYFQNEAQLEKSRLLSDRFSAERPKGSFSTLEIQRTEQGDSAMYLCASSFIGQDNSPLHFGNGTRLTVT.